The subject of this entry is one TCR beta chain. Its antigen remains unidentified. Germline CDR1 SGHNT, CDR2 YENEEA. Trimming cost V 4 bases and J 5 bases; bases outside gene matches: 3. This CDR3 has 16 amino acids. Use of 60 Vbeta and 13 Jbeta primers characterized the PCR. The assay was immunoSEQ multiplex PCR, and TCRdb's table has in-frame clones only and misses some. This sample's clone table lists around 130,000 clones. This sample was taken from a study of cytomegalovirus exposure and HLA in healthy donors. Study-wide context: Among the roughly 400 genotyped donors, more than 70% were placed in the Caucasian-associated ancestry cluster.

Notes on the study in general: Reports showed the classifier diagnosing cytomegalovirus status with high specificity and sensitivity.

The TCR originated in a woman in her sixties in good health and CMV-seronegative. The sequencing sample was made of PBMCs. This chain links TRBV11-3 with TRBJ2-1; 15 nucleotides match TRBD2. The CDR3 bases are TGTGCCAGCAGCTCCGGGACTAGCGGGGGGAACAATGAGCAGTTCTTC. Translated: CASSSGTSGGNNEQFF.